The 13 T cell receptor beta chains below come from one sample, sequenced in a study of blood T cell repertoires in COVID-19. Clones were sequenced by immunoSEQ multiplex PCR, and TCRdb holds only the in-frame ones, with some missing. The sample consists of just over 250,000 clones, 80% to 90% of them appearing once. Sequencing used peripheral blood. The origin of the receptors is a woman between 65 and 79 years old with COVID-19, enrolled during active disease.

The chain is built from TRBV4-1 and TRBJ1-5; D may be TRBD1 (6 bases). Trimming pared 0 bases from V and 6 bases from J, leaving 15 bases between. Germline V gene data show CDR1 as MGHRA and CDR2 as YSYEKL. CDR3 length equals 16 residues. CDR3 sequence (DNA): TGCGCCAGCAGCCAAGACCCCCCTGGGGGCAGTCAGCCCCAGCATTTT. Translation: CASSQDPPGGSQPQHF.

The CDR3 loop reads CASSPQAGSNEQFF. DNA for the CDR3: TGTGCCAGCAGCCCCCAGGCTGGGAGCAATGAGCAGTTCTTC. V usage is TRBV9 and J usage is TRBJ2-1, with D perhaps TRBD2 (5 bases). The CDR3 spans 14 residues. CDR1 is SGDLS, CDR2 YYNGEE, per germline. Trimming removed 4 bases from V and 6 bases from J, with 14 bases in between.

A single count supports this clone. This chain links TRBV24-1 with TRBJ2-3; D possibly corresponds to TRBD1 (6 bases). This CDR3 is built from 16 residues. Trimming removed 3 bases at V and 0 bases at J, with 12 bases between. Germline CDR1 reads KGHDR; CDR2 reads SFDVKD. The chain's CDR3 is CATSDPTGPSTDTQYF. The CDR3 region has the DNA TGTGCCACCAGTGATCCGACAGGACCTAGCACAGATACGCAGTATTTT.

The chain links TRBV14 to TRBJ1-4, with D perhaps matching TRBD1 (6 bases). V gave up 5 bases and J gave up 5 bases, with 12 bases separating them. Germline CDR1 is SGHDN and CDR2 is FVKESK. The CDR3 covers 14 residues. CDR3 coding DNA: TGTGCCAGCAGCTCAGATCAGGGGAATGAAAAACTGTTTTTT. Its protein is CASSSDQGNEKLFF.

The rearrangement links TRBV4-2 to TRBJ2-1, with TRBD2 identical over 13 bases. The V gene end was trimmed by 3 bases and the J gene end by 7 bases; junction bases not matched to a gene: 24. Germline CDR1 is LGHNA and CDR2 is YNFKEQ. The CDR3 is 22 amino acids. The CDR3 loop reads CASSHQANPGVGLAGAENEQFF. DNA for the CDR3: TGTGCCAGCAGCCATCAGGCTAATCCGGGGGTCGGACTAGCGGGAGCGGAGAATGAGCAGTTCTTC.

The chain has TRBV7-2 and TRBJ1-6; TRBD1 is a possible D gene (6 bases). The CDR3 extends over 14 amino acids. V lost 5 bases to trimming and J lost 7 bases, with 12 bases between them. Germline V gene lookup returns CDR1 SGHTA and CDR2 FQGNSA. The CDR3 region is CASSNGQPNSPLHF. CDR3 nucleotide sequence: TGTGCCAGCAGCAACGGACAGCCGAATTCACCCCTCCACTTT.

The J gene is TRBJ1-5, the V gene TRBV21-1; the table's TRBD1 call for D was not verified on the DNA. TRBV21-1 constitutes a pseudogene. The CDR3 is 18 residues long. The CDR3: CASSKSPRGALYCQPQHF. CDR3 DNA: TGTGCCAGCAGCAAATCCCCCAGGGGCGCCTTGTATTGTCAGCCCCAGCATTTT.

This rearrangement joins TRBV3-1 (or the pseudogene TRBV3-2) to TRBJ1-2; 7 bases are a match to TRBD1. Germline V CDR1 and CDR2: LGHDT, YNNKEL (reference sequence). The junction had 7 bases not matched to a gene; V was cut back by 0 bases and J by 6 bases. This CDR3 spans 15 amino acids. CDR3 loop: CASSQEGRGYNGYTF. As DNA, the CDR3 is TGTGCCAGCAGCCAAGAGGGCAGGGGGTATAATGGCTACACCTTC.

The CDR3 loop reads CAWRRTTGGDTQYF. CDR3 sequence (DNA): TGTGCCTGGAGGAGGACAACGGGGGGAGATACGCAGTATTTT. V usage is TRBV30 and J usage is TRBJ2-3; 7 bases agree with TRBD2. V gave up 3 bases and J gave up 5 bases; unmatched junction bases: 8. In germline, CDR1 is GTSNPN, CDR2 SVGIG (reference sequence). CDR3 length: 14 amino acids.

Written as DNA, the CDR3 is TGTGCCAGCAGCTTGGGGGCAGGACAGGGGGTGTATCAGCCCCAGCATTTT. Translation gives CASSLGAGQGVYQPQHF. This rearrangement joins TRBV5-6 to TRBJ1-5; 10 positions agree with TRBD1. V gave up 0 bases and J gave up 5 bases; unmatched junction bases: 8. The CDR3 is 17 amino acids. Looked up from germline, CDR1 is SGHDT and CDR2 is YYEEEE.

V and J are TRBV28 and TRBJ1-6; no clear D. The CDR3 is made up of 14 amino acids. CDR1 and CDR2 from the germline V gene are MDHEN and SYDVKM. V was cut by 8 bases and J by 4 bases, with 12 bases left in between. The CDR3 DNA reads TGTGCCAGCGGCTCAGCGGAGTATAATTCACCCCTCCACTTT. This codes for CASGSAEYNSPLHF.

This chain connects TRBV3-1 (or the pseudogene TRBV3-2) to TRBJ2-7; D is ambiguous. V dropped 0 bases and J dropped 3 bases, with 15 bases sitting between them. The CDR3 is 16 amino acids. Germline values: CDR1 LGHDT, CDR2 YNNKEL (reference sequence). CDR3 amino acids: CASSQDRAGKVYEQYF. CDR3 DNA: TGTGCCAGCAGCCAAGATCGCGCAGGAAAAGTCTACGAGCAGTACTTC.

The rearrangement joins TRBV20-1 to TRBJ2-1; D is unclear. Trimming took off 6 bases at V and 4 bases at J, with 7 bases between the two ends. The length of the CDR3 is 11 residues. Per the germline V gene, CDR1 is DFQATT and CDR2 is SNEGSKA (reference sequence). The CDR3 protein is CSAETYNEQFF. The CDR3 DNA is TGCAGTGCCGAGACTTACAATGAGCAGTTCTTC.